Listed here is a single T cell receptor (beta chain). Germline assignment: CDR1 SGHDN and CDR2 FVKESK. The CDR3 is made up of 16 amino acids. With 0 bases removed from V and 0 bases from J, the gap between germline ends came to 9 bases. Profiled with immunoSEQ multiplex PCR; TCRdb holds only in-frame clones, not every one. Here the sample spans fewer than 45,000 clones, 70% to 90% being singletons. These data come from a study of OX40 agonist ivuxolimab in advanced cancers. The source is an adult with an advanced solid tumor such as melanoma, head and neck, liver or kidney cancer. This rearrangement joins TRBV14 to TRBJ2-4; D is uncertain. Specimen: CD4+ or CD8+ T cells sorted from blood, collected in a trial of the OX40 agonist ivuxolimab. CDR3 nucleotide sequence: TGTGCCAGCAGCCAAGACTCGCGGTTAGCCAAAAACATTCAGTACTTC. Encoded protein: CASSQDSRLAKNIQYF.